A single sample is the source of the 12 T cell receptor beta chains below, sequenced in a study of blood T cell repertoires in COVID-19. Sequenced by immunoSEQ multiplex PCR; TCRdb stores in-frame clones only, minus some. Here the sample spans about 90,000 clones, more than 70% being singletons. Sequences were obtained from peripheral blood. The source of these receptors is a man aged 45-65 years with COVID-19, enrolled during active disease.

The sample holds one count of this clone. The gene calls are TRBV7-3 and TRBJ1-5, with TRBD1 identical over 8 bases. The CDR3 is made up of 13 amino acids. Germline V CDR1 and CDR2: SGHTA, FQGTGA. Trimming cost V 4 bases and J 4 bases; bases outside gene matches: 0. The CDR3 bases are TGTGCCAGCAGCTGGGACAGGAATCAGCCCCAGCATTTT. This translates into CASSWDRNQPQHF.

The CDR3 here is CASSVAMMGGRDTQYF. DNA for the CDR3: TGTGCCAGCAGCGTAGCTATGATGGGGGGTCGAGATACGCAGTATTTT. V usage is TRBV9 and J usage is TRBJ2-3; a possible D gene is TRBD2 (6 bases). Trimming cost V 0 bases and J 5 bases, with 16 bases left between them. The CDR3 is made up of 16 amino acids. Germline V gene sequence: CDR1 SGDLS, CDR2 YYNGEE. The variable domain in full, completed from reference TRBV9 and TRBJ2-3, reads DSGVTQTPKHLITATGQRVTLRCSPRSGDLSVYWYQQSLDQGLQFLIQYYNGEERAKGNILERFSAQQFPDLHSELNLSSLELGDSALYFCASSVAMMGGRDTQYFGPGTRLTVL.

The V call is TRBV11-2, the J call TRBJ2-5; 11 bases align to TRBD1. The CDR3 loop spans 17 amino acids. Germline V gives CDR1 SGHAT, CDR2 FQNNGV. Trimming removed 6 bases from V and 4 bases from J; junction bases left unmatched: 13. The CDR3: CASSSHWGQGVVETQYF. In DNA, the CDR3 is TGTGCCAGCAGTTCACACTGGGGACAGGGGGTTGTAGAGACCCAGTACTTC.

This chain uses TRBV25-1 with TRBJ2-2; TRBD2 matches 8 bases. V shed 3 bases, J shed 5 bases, and the junction held 5 bases outside the gene matches. The CDR3 is 15 residues long. Germline V gene sequence: CDR1 MGHDK, CDR2 SYGVNS. CDR3 sequence reads: CASSDQRGWTGELFF. The CDR3 DNA sequence: TGTGCCAGCAGTGACCAGCGGGGGTGGACCGGGGAGCTGTTTTTT.

The chain carries TRBV12-3 or TRBV12-4 and TRBJ1-2, with D perhaps matching TRBD1 (6 bases). V was clipped by 6 bases and J by 8 bases, with 16 bases between them. The CDR3 consists of 13 residues. This chain's CDR3 is CASSIEGVRGYTF. The CDR3 bases are TGTGCCAGCAGCATCGAGGGGGTCCGGGGCTACACCTTC.

This clone was observed once. J is TRBJ2-2 and V is TRBV19; D may be TRBD2 (6 bases). V was trimmed by 1 base and J by 5 bases, leaving 8 bases between them. CDR3 length equals 14 residues. CDR1 is LNHDA and CDR2 is SQIVND in the germline V gene (reference sequence). CDR3 in amino acids: CASSIAGGTGELFF. In DNA form, the CDR3 reads TGTGCCAGTAGTATAGCTGGGGGGACCGGGGAGCTGTTTTTT.

About this clone: The identical CDR3 is also encoded by other nucleotide sequences in the sample. The chain uses TRBV30 and TRBJ1-2; TRBD1 is a possible D gene (5 bases). There are 10 residues in the CDR3. Germline V lookup: CDR1 GTSNPN, CDR2 SVGIG (reference sequence). V was clipped by 3 bases and J by 8 bases, with 7 bases between them. The CDR3 DNA is TGTGCCTGGAGGCGGGGGGGCTACACCTTC. Residues: CAWRRGGYTF.

The V and J genes are TRBV28 and TRBJ1-6; D may be TRBD1 (5 bases). Germline V gene data show CDR1 as MDHEN and CDR2 as SYDVKM. The CDR3 is 15 residues long. Trimming cost V 5 bases and J 8 bases, with 16 bases left between them. The DNA of the CDR3 is TGTGCCAGCAGTGTACAGGCTGAACCTTATTCACCCCTCCACTTT. It yields the protein CASSVQAEPYSPLHF.

V and J are TRBV11-2 and TRBJ2-3; TRBD2 matches at 12 bases. Unmatched junction bases numbered 9, after V lost 3 bases and J lost 5 bases. Germline V CDR1 and CDR2: SGHAT, FQNNGV. The length of the CDR3 is 17 residues. For the CDR3, the DNA is TGTGCCAGCAGCTTTCTGACTAGCGGGGGAGTTCGAGATACGCAGTATTTT. This translates into CASSFLTSGGVRDTQYF.

V usage is TRBV30 and J usage is TRBJ1-1, with a possible D match to TRBD1 (6 bases). Trimming took 8 bases from V and 0 from J, leaving 19 bases between them. CDR3 length: 15 residues. The germline gives CDR1 GTSNPN, CDR2 SVGIG (reference sequence). CDR3 sequence reads: CALHGPGHLNTEAFF. DNA for the CDR3: TGTGCCCTCCACGGGCCGGGACATCTGAACACTGAAGCTTTCTTT.

This rearrangement joins TRBV7-6 to TRBJ2-1, with 9 bases fitting TRBD2. The J segment lost 3 bases and the V segment lost 0 bases, leaving 12 bases of the junction unmatched. CDR1 and CDR2 (germline): SGHVS, FNYEAQ. This CDR3 is 19 amino acids long. CDR3 DNA sequence: TGTGCCAGCAGCTTAGCGAGGACAGGTCTAGCGGGGAGCTACAATGAGCAGTTCTTC. It encodes CASSLARTGLAGSYNEQFF.

This clone appeared a single time. V and J are TRBV19 and TRBJ1-5, with 8 bases identical to TRBD1. The germline V gene encodes CDR1 LNHDA and CDR2 SQIVND (reference sequence). Trimming at V came to 4 bases and at J to 2 bases, leaving 7 bases not matched to a gene. The CDR3 consists of 16 residues. CDR3 in DNA: TGTGCCAGTAGTAGGGTTCCAGGGGGCGGCAATCAGCCCCAGCATTTT. This translates into CASSRVPGGGNQPQHF.